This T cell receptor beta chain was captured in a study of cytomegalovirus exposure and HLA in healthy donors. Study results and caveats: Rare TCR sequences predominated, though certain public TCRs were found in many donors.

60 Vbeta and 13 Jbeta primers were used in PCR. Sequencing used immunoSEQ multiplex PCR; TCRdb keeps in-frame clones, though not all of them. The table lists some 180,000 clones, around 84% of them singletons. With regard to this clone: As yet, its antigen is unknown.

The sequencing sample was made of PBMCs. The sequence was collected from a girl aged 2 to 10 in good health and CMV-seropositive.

The CDR3 nucleotides are TGCGCCAGCAGCTCCTTTGTCAACAGGGGCAATTCACCCCTCCACTTT. Translation gives CASSSFVNRGNSPLHF. The chain joins TRBV5-1 to TRBJ1-6; TRBD1 agrees at 7 bases. V lost 3 bases, J lost 7 bases, and 10 bases stayed unmatched. CDR3 length: 16 amino acids. Germline CDR1 SGHRS, CDR2 YFSETQ.